This record concerns one TCR beta chain sequence. The antigen is not known. V dropped 0 bases and J dropped 1 base, with 11 bases sitting between them. The germline gives CDR1 SGHRS, CDR2 YFSETQ. The length of the CDR3 is 15 residues. This sample is part of a study of cytomegalovirus exposure and HLA in healthy donors. Study-wide findings and caveats: Researchers reportedly found TCR beta sequences accurately predicted most subjects' HLA-A and HLA-B alleles.

Amplification used 60 Vbeta primers and 13 Jbeta primers. Sequenced by immunoSEQ multiplex PCR; TCRdb stores in-frame clones only, minus some. The sample includes about 140,000 clones, 70% to 85% of them seen just once. The source is a man aged 35 to 55 in good health and CMV-seropositive. The rearrangement uses TRBV5-1 and TRBJ2-7; D might be TRBD1 (7 bases). Sequenced sample: PBMCs. The CDR3 nucleotides are TGCGCCAGCAGCTTGGCGTCAGGGGGGTCCTACGAGCAGTACTTC. It yields the protein CASSLASGGSYEQYF.